This TCR beta chain originates from a study of control samples from healthy donors and cancer patients. The repertoire was sequenced with immunoSEQ multiplex PCR; TCRdb's copy has only in-frame clones and lacks some. The repertoire includes about 170,000 clones, just over 85% of them detected once, and around 5% sits in the top ten. This clone was recorded once. Material: blood. This receptor was identified in a woman aged 25 to 39 in good health.

The CDR3 loop is CASSGGPLEQFF. The CDR3 nucleotides are TGCGCCAGCAGCGGGGGACCGCTGGAGCAGTTCTTC. The chain couples TRBV5-1 to TRBJ2-1; D may be TRBD1 or TRBD2 (5 bases each). This CDR3 spans 12 amino acids. Trimming removed 4 bases at V and 10 bases at J, with 12 bases between. Looked up from germline, CDR1 is SGHRS and CDR2 is YFSETQ.